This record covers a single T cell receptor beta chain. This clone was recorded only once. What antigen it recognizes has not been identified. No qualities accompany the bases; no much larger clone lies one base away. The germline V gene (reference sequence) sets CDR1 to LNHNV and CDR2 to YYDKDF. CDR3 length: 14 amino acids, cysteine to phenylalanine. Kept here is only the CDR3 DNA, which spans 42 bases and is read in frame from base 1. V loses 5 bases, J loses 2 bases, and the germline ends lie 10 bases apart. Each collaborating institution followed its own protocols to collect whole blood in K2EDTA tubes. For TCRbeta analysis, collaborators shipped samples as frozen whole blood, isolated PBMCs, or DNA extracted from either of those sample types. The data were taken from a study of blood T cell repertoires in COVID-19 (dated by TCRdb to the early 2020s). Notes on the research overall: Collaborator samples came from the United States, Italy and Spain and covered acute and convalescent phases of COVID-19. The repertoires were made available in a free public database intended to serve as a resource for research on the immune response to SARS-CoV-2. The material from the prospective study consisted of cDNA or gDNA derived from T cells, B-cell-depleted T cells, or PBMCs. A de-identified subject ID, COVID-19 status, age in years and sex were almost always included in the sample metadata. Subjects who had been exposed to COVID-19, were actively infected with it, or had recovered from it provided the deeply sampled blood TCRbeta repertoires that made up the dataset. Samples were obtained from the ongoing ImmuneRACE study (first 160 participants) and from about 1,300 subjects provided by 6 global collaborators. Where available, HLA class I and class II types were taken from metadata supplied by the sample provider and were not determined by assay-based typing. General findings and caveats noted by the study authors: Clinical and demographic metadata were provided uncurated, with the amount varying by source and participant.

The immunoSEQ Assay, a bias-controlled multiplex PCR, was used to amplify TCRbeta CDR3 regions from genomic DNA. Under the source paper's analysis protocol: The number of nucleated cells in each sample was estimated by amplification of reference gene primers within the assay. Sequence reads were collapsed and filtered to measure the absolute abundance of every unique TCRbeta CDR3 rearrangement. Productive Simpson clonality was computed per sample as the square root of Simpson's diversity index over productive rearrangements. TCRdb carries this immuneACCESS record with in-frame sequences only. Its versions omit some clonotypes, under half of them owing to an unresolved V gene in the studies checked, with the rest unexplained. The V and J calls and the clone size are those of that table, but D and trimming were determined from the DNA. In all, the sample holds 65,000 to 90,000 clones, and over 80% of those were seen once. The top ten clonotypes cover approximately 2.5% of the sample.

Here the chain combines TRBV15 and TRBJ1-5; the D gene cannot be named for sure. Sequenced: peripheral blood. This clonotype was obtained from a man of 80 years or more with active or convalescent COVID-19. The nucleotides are TGTGCCACCAGCCGTTCAGGTGGCAATCAGCCCCAGCATTTT. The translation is CATSRSGGNQPQHF. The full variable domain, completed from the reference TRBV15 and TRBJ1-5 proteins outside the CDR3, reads DAMVIQNPRYQVTQFGKPVTLSCSQTLNHNVMYWYQQKSSQAPKLLFHYYDKDFNNEADTPDNFQSRRPNTSFCFLDIRSPGLGDTAMYLCATSRSGGNQPQHFGDGTRLSIL.